This is a list of T cell receptor beta chains from one sample in a study of STAT5B mutations in CD4+ large granular lymphocyte leukemia. This table comes from immunoSEQ multiplex PCR, and its TCRdb copy is limited to in-frame clones, with some not included. Of over 35,000 clones listed, about four fifths were seen once; the top ten hold approximately 0.35%. Sequenced input: CD4+ T cells from blood buffy coats. These receptors were obtained from a human donor in good health. The CDR3 runs from the conserved cysteine through the conserved F or W. The D gene is left open where the match is weak. Clone size is stated in some rows and not others, as once, few, many or a class when expanded.

TRBJ1-1,TRBD1,few,TRBV2,TGTGCCAGCAGCGGGGACAGGTTCGGGACTGAAGCTTTCTTT,CASSGDRFGTEAFF
TRBJ1-2,NA,NA,TRBV9,TGTGCCAGCGGCGAGGGGGGGAACGTCCCATATGGCTACACCTTC,CASGEGGNVPYGYTF
TRBJ2-1,NA,NA,TRBV6-5,TGTGCCAGCAGTTTCCGGGACACGGCCATCGGGCAGTTCTTC,CASSFRDTAIGQFF
TRBJ2-1,NA,NA,TRBV11-3,TGTGCCAGCAGCGGGCGACGTGAATACAATGAGCAGTTCTTC,CASSGRREYNEQFF
TRBJ1-2,NA,few,TRBV27,TGTGCCAGCAGTCCCGTCGAGGGCCGGGGTGGCTACACCTTC,CASSPVEGRGGYTF
TRBJ2-5,TRBD1,NA,TRBV15,TGTGCCACCAGCAGAGACCGGGACAGCTACCAAGAGACCCAGTACTTC,CATSRDRDSYQETQYF
TRBJ1-6,TRBD1,NA,TRBV14,TGTGCCAGCAGCCAATTCAGGGGGCTCGCCAATTCACCCCTCCACTTT,CASSQFRGLANSPLHF
TRBJ2-1,TRBD1,NA,TRBV5-6,TGTGCCAGCAGCTTGGTCAAGACAGGGGGCACCTACAATGAGCAGTTCTTC,CASSLVKTGGTYNEQFF
TRBJ1-1,NA,NA,TRBV27,TGTGCCAGCAGTTCTACCCCTCCCAGAACGACTGAAGCTTTCTTT,CASSSTPPRTTEAFF
TRBJ1-1,NA,NA,TRBV7-7,TGTGCCAGCAGCTTAGAAATGAACACTGAAGCTTTCTTT,CASSLEMNTEAFF
TRBJ1-1,TRBD1,few,TRBV10-3,TGTGCCATCAGCATACAGGGGCAAACTGAAGCTTTCTTT,CAISIQGQTEAFF
TRBJ2-5,NA,NA,TRBV9,TGTGCCAGCAGCGTAGGGAGTACCCAAGAGACCCAGTACTTC,CASSVGSTQETQYF
TRBJ2-3,NA,few,TRBV5-4,TGTGCCAGCAGCCCGGACAGTAGCACAGATACGCAGTATTTT,CASSPDSSTDTQYF
TRBJ1-1,NA,once,TRBV20-1,TGCAGTGCTAGAATACAGGAAGCTTTCTTT,CSARIQEAFF
TRBJ1-3,NA,once,TRBV28,TGTGCCAGCAGACAGGGCTCTGGAAACACCATATATTTT,CASRQGSGNTIYF
TRBJ2-3,TRBD2,NA,TRBV9,TGTGCGACGTCACCCATGGATAGCGGGAGAGATACGCAGTATTTT,CATSPMDSGRDTQYF
TRBJ1-1,NA,NA,TRBV6-6,TGTGCCAGCGGCTCTCAGGGAGCGGGCACTGAAGCTTTCTTT,CASGSQGAGTEAFF
TRBJ1-2,NA,once,TRBV30,TGTGCCTGGAGTGATAGGGGGTTTAACTATGGCTACACCTTC,CAWSDRGFNYGYTF
TRBJ1-3,NA,NA,TRBV9,TGTGCCAGCAGCGCCTCTAAAGAGGGCACCATATATTTT,CASSASKEGTIYF
TRBJ2-3,TRBD1,NA,TRBV19,TGTGCCAGTAGAGAAACAGGGGGGAGCACAGATACGCAGTATTTT,CASRETGGSTDTQYF
TRBJ2-5,NA,NA,TRBV4-3,TGCGCCAGCAGCCAAGATCAAGAAAGGAGAGAGCAGTACTTC,CASSQDQERREQYF
TRBJ2-5,TRBD2,NA,TRBV19,TGTGCCAGTAGTATTCGACTAGCGGAAGAGACCCAGTACTTC,CASSIRLAEETQYF
TRBJ1-1,NA,NA,TRBV5-1,TGCGCCAGCAGCTTGGGGACAGCTGTGAACACTGAAGCTTTCTTT,CASSLGTAVNTEAFF
TRBJ2-7,TRBD1,NA,TRBV25-1,TGTGCCAGCAGTCCGGGACAGCGACCCTACGAGCAGTACTTC,CASSPGQRPYEQYF
TRBJ2-1,NA,NA,TRBV11-2,TGTGCCAGCAGCTTTCTTAGTCTCAATGAGCAGTTCTTC,CASSFLSLNEQFF
TRBJ2-3,TRBD1,NA,TRBV28,TGTGCCAGCAGACGGGGACAGGGCTTCACAGATACGCAGTATTTT,CASRRGQGFTDTQYF
TRBJ2-3,NA,NA,TRBV6-1,TGTGCCAGCAGTGAAGTGGTCACCACAGATACGCAGTATTTT,CASSEVVTTDTQYF
TRBJ2-1,NA,once,TRBV7-2,TGTGCCAGCAGCCAGTCCTACAATGAGCAGTTCTTC,CASSQSYNEQFF
TRBJ2-7,NA,NA,TRBV6-6,TGTGCCAGCAGTTACAACACCTACTACGAGCAGTACTTC,CASSYNTYYEQYF
TRBJ2-7,TRBD2,NA,TRBV9,TGTGCCAGCAGCGTAGATAGCGGGGGGGCTGGAGTCGACGAGCAGTACTTC,CASSVDSGGAGVDEQYF
TRBJ1-5,TRBD1,NA,TRBV27,TGTGCCAGCAGTCCCCGCACAGGGGAAAATCAGCCCCAGCATTTT,CASSPRTGENQPQHF
TRBJ1-5,NA,NA,TRBV15,TGTGCCACCAGCAGAGATAGTGGGGGGAGCAATCAGCCCCAGCATTTT,CATSRDSGGSNQPQHF
TRBJ2-1,NA,NA,TRBV7-3,TGTGCCAGCAGCTTAACAAAGGGGGGGGAGCAGTTCTTC,CASSLTKGGEQFF
TRBJ1-1,NA,NA,TRBV5-3,TGTGCCAGAAGCTCCCCGAGCCACAGGAGAAGAGACACTGAAGCTTTCTTT,CARSSPSHRRRDTEAFF
TRBJ1-2,NA,once,TRBV2,TGTGCCAGCAGTGAAAGGGGGTACGGCTACACCTTC,CASSERGYGYTF
TRBJ1-1,NA,NA,TRBV30,TGTGCCTGGAGTGCAGCCGCAAACACTGAAGCTTTCTTT,CAWSAAANTEAFF
TRBJ1-5,TRBD1,NA,TRBV30,TGTGCCTGGAGCGGGCAGGGGGAGAATGGCAATCAGCCCCAGCATTTT,CAWSGQGENGNQPQHF
TRBJ2-1,TRBD1,NA,TRBV5-1,TGCGCCAGCAGACTAGGGACAGTAACCTACAATGAGCAGTTCTTC,CASRLGTVTYNEQFF
TRBJ2-1,TRBD1,NA,TRBV6-1,TGTGCCAGCAGTGAAACAGGGGGCGTCTACAATGAGCAGTTCTTC,CASSETGGVYNEQFF
TRBJ2-1,TRBD1,NA,TRBV18,TGTGCCAGCTCATCGCAGGGGGTGAACAATGAGCAGTTCTTC,CASSSQGVNNEQFF
TRBJ2-6,NA,NA,TRBV5-1,TGCGCCAGCAGTCTCGCCACATCTGGGGCCAACGTCCTGACTTTC,CASSLATSGANVLTF
TRBJ1-1,NA,NA,TRBV9,TGTGCCAGCAGCGTAGCTGTTGCGGGGGAGCAGGGGATGAACACTGAAGCTTTCTTT,CASSVAVAGEQGMNTEAFF
TRBJ1-6,TRBD1,NA,TRBV7-2,TGTGCCAGCAGCTTAGCCCCAGGGGGCAATAATTCACCCCTCCACTTT,CASSLAPGGNNSPLHF
TRBJ2-1,TRBD2,once,TRBV7-6,TGTGCCAGCAGCCTCAAGCGGGAGCCGAATGAGCAGTTCTTC,CASSLKREPNEQFF
TRBJ1-5,NA,NA,TRBV27,TGTGCCAGCAGTTCCCGGATAGATCCCTTCAATCAGCCCCAGCATTTT,CASSSRIDPFNQPQHF
TRBJ2-5,NA,NA,TRBV29-1,TGCAGCGTTGCTAGGGGCCGTATCGGAGAGACCCAGTACTTC,CSVARGRIGETQYF
TRBJ1-2,NA,NA,TRBV28,TGTGCCAGCAGTTTATCGGGGGGCGTTTTTTATGGCTACACCTTC,CASSLSGGVFYGYTF